This TCR beta chain came from a study of T cells in Graves' hyperthyroidism and ophthalmopathy. Ten or more counts support this clonotype. It was RNA transcripts that yielded the amplified TCR beta CDR3 regions. The HTBI primer set was used in a first-round RT-PCR of the TCR CDR3. TCRdb reprocessed the multiplex PCR reads via MiXCR and lists one record per CDR3 protein. The sample has hundreds of thousands of distinct CDR3 sequences; approximately 18% are singletons. Germline trimming cut 6 bases from V and 4 bases from J; bases unmatched to any gene: 9. This CDR3 is built from 15 residues. Germline assignment: CDR1 SNHLY and CDR2 FYNNEI.

This chain links TRBV2 with TRBJ2-1, with 7 bases aligning to TRBD1. The sample comprised blood. The receptor comes from a woman in her forties or fifties with Graves' hyperthyroidism that later progressed to Graves' ophthalmopathy. This CDR3 reads CASSPGTERYNEQFF. In DNA, the CDR3 is TGTGCCAGCAGCCCCGGGACAGAGCGTTACAATGAGCAGTTCTTC.